Sequencing of this TCR beta chain was carried out in a study of blood T cell repertoires in COVID-19. For the study at large: Samples of COVID-19 (acute and convalescent) were obtained from the United States, Italy and Spain. T cells, B-cell-depleted T cells, or PBMCs provided the cDNA or gDNA that served as material.

Per the original methods: Reference gene primers were amplified, and this amplification served to estimate nucleated cell counts. Clones were read by immunoSEQ multiplex PCR, and TCRdb kept only the in-frame ones, dropping some. V and J calls and clone size come straight from that table; D and trimming were deduced from the DNA. The sample has about 73,000 clones, about 83% seen once. The CDR3 covers 12 residues. V was clipped by 4 bases and J by 4 bases, with 6 bases between them. CDR1 is SGHRS, CDR2 YFSETQ, per germline. Sequencing was carried out using peripheral blood. The sequence came from a man aged 45-60 years with active COVID-19. The chain uses TRBV5-1 and TRBJ1-3; no reliable D call. This CDR3 is CASSTTGNTIYF. In nucleotides, the CDR3 is TGCGCCAGCAGCACCACAGGAAACACCATATATTTT.